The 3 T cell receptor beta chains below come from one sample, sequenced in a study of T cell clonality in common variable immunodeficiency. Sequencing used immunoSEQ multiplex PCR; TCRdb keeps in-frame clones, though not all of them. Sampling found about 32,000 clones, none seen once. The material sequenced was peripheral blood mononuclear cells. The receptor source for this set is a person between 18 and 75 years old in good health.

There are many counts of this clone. The covered CDR3 bases are TGTGCCAGCAGCTTGGGCCTAGCGATAGCAGATACG. It specifies CASSLGLAIADT. The entire CDR3 protein is CASSLGLAIADTQYF. The V gene is TRBV5-8, the J gene TRBJ2-3; possibly TRBD2 for D (6 bases). Read coverage stops 3 residues before the CDR3 terminus; the germline J gene supplies the remainder. The CDR3 consists of 15 residues. The germline gives CDR1 SGHTS, CDR2 YDEGEE. Trimming shortened V by 0 bases and J by 4 bases, and 12 bases separated the two germline ends.

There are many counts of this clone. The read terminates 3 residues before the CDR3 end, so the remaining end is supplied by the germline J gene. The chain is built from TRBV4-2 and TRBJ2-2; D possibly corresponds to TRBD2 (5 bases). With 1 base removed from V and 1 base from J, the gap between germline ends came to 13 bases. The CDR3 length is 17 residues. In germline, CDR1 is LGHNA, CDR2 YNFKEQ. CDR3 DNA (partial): TGTGCCAGCAGCCAAGTTTCCAGCGGAGGGAACACCGGGGAG. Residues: CASSQVSSGGNTGE. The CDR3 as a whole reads CASSQVSSGGNTGELFF.

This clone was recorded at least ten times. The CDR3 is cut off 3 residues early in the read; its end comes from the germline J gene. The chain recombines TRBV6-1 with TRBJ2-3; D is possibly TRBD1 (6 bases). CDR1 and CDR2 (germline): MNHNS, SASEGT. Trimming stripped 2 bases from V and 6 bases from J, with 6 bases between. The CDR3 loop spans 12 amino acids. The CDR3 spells CASSEQGDTQYF. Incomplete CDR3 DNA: TGTGCCAGCAGTGAACAGGGGGATACG.